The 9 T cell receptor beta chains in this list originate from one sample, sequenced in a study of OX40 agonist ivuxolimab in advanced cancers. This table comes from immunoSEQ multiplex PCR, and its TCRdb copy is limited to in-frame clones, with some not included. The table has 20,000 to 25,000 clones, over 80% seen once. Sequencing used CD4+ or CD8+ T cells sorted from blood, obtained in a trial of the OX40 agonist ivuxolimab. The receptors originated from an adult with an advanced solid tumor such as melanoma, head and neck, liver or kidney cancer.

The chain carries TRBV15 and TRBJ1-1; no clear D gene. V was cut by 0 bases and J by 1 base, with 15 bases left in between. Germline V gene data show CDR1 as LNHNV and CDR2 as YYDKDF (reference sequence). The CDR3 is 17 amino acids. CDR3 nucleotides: TGTGCCACCAGCAGAGATTTTTTTAGAAGCAGGAACACTGAAGCTTTCTTT. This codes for CATSRDFFRSRNTEAFF.

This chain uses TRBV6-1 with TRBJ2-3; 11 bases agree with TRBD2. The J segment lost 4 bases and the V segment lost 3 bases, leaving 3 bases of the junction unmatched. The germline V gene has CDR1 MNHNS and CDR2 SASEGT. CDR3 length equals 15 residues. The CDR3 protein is CASSELAGGSDTQYF. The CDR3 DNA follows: TGTGCCAGCAGTGAGCTAGCGGGGGGCTCAGATACGCAGTATTTT.

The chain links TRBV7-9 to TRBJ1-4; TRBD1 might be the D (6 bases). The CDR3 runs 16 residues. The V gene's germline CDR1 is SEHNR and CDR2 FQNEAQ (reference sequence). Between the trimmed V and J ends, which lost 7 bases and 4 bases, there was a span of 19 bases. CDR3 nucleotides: TGTGCCAGCATCCCTTATTTAGGGGGGATTAATGAAAAACTGTTTTTT. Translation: CASIPYLGGINEKLFF.

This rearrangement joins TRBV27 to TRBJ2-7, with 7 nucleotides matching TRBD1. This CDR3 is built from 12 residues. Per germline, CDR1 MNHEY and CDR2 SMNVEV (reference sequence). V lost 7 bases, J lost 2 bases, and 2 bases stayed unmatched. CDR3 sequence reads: CASKTGAYEQYF. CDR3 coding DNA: TGTGCCAGCAAAACAGGGGCCTACGAGCAGTACTTC.

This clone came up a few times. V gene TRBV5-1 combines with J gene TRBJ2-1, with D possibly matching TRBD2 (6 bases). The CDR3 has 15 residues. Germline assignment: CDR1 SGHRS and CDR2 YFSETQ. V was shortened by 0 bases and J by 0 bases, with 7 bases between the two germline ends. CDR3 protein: CASSLDGSSYNEQFF. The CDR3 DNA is TGCGCCAGCAGCTTGGACGGGAGCTCCTACAATGAGCAGTTCTTC.

As DNA, the CDR3 is TGTGCCAGCAGTCCGACGACAGGGAACACCGGGGAGCTGTTTTTT. Protein sequence: CASSPTTGNTGELFF. The chain employs TRBV27 and TRBJ2-2; TRBD1 might be the D (6 bases). Germline values: CDR1 MNHEY, CDR2 SMNVEV (reference sequence). The CDR3 contains 15 residues. With 5 bases removed from V and 1 base from J, the gap between germline ends came to 11 bases.

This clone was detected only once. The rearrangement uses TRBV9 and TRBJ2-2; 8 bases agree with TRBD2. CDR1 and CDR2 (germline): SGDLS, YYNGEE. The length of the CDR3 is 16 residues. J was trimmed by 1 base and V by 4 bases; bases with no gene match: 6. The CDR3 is CASSPPGGQNTGELFF. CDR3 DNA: TGTGCCAGCAGCCCCCCGGGGGGGCAGAACACCGGGGAGCTGTTTTTT.

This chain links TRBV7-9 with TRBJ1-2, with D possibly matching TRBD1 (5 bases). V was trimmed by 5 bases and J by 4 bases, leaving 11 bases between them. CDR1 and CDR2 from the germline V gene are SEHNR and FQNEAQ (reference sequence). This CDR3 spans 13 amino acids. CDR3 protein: CASSPPTVYGYTF. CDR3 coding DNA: TGTGCCAGCAGCCCTCCGACAGTCTATGGCTACACCTTC.

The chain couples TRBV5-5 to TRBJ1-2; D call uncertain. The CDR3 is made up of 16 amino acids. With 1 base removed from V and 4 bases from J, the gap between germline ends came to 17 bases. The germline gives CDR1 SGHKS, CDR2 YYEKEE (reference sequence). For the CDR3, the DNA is TGTGCCAGCAGCTTGTTGGGCGGGAGGGAACCCTATGGCTACACCTTC. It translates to CASSLLGGREPYGYTF.